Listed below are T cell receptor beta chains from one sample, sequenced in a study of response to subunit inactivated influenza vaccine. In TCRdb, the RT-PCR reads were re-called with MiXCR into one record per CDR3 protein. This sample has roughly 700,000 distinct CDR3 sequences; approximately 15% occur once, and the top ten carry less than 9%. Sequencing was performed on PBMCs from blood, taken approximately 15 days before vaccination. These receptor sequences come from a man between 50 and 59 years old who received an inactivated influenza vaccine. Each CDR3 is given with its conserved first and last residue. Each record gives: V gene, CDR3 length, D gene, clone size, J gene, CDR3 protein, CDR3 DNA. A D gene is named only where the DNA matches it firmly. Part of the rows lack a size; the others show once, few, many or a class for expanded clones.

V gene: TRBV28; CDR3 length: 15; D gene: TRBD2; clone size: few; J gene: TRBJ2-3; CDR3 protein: CASRASGIEPDTQYF; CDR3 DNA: TGTGCCAGCAGAGCTAGCGGGATCGAACCAGATACGCAGTATTTT
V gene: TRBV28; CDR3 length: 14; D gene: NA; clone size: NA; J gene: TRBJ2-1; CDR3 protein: CASSPLGEANEQFF; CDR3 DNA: TGTGCCAGCAGTCCCCTGGGGGAGGCCAATGAGCAGTTCTTC
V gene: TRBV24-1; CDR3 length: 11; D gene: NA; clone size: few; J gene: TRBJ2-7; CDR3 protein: CATSVGYEQYF; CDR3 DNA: TGTGCCACCAGTGTCGGGTACGAGCAGTACTTC
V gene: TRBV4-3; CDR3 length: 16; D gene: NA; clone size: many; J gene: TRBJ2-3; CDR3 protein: CASSQGARASTDTQYF; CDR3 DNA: TGCGCCAGCAGCCAAGGGGCGAGGGCTAGCACAGATACGCAGTATTTT
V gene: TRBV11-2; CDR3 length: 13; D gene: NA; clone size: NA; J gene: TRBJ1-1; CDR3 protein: CASSPGRGREAFF; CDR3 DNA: TGTGCCAGCAGCCCAGGGCGGGGGCGTGAAGCTTTCTTT
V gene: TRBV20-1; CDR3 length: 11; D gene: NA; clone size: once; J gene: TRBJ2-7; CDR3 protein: CSASARPEQYF; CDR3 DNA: TGCAGTGCTAGTGCCCGGCCCGAGCAGTACTTC
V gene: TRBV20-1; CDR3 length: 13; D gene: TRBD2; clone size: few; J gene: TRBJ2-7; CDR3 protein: CSARLAGSGEQYF; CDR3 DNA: TGCAGTGCTAGACTAGCGGGGTCTGGAGAGCAGTACTTC
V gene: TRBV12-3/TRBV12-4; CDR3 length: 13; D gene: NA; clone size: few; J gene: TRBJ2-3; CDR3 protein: CASQISSTDTQYF; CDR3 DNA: TGTGCCAGCCAGATCTCTTCCACAGATACGCAGTATTTT
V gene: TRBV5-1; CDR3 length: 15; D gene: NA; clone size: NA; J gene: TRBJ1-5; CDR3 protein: CASSLGFEGNQPQHF; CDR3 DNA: TGCGCCAGCAGCTTGGGCTTCGAGGGGAATCAGCCCCAGCATTTT
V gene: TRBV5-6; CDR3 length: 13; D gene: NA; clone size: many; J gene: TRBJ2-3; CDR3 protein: CASSSSLKDTQYF; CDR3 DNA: TGTGCCAGCAGTTCCTCGCTTAAGGATACGCAGTATTTT
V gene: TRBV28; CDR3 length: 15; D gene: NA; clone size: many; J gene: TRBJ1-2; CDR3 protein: CASRPTQGRSYGYTF; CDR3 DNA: TGTGCCAGCAGACCTACCCAGGGACGATCCTATGGCTACACCTTC
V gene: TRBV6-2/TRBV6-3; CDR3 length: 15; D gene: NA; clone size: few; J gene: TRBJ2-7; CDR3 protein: CASSPGLTLSYEQYF; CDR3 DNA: TGTGCCAGCAGTCCCGGGCTCACCCTCTCCTACGAGCAGTACTTC
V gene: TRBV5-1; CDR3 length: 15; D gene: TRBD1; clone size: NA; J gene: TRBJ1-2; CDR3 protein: CASSPGQGSLEGYTF; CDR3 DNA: TGCGCCAGCAGCCCAGGACAGGGAAGTTTGGAGGGCTACACCTTC
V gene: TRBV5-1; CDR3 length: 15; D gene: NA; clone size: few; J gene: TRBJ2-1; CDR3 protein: CASSWKLRGNNEQFF; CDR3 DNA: TGCGCCAGCAGCTGGAAGTTACGGGGAAATAATGAGCAGTTCTTC